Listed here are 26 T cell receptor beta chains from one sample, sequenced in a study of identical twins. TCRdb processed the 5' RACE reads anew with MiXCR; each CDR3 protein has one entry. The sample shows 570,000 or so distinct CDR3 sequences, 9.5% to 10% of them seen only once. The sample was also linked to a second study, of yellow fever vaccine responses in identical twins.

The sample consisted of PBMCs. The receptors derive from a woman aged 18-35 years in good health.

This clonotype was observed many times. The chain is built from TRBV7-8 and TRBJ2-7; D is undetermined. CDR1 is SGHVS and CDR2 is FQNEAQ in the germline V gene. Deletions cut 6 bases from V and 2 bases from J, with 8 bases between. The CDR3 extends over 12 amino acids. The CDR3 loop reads CASRTDAYEQYF. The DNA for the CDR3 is TGTGCCAGCAGAACAGATGCCTACGAGCAGTACTTC.

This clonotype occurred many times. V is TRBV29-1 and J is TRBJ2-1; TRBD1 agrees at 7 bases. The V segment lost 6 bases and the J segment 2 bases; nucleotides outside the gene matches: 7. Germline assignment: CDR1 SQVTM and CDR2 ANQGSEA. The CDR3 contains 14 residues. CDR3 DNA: TGCAGCGTCGGACAGGACGACACCTACAATGAGCAGTTCTTC. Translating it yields CSVGQDDTYNEQFF.

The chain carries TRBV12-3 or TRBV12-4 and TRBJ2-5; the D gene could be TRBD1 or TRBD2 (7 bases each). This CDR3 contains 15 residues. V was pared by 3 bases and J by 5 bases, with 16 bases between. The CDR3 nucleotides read TGTGCCAGCAGTTTCCAGGGGGGGGCCAAGGAGACCCAGTACTTC. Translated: CASSFQGGAKETQYF.

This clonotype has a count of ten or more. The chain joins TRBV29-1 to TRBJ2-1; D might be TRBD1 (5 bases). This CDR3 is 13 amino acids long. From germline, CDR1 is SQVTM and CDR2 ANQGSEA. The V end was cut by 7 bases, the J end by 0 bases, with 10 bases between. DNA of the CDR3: TGCAGCGCAAAAGACAGCTCCTACAATGAGCAGTTCTTC. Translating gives CSAKDSSYNEQFF.

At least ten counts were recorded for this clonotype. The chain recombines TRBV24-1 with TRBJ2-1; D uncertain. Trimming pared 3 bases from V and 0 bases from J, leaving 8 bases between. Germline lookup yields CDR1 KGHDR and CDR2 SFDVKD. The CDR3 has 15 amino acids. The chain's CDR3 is CATSDTASSYNEQFF. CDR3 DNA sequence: TGTGCCACCAGTGATACAGCAAGCTCCTACAATGAGCAGTTCTTC.

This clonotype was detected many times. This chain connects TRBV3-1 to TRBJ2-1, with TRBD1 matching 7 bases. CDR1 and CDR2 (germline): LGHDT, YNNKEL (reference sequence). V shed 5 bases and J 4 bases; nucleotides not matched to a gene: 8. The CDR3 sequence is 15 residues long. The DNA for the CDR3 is TGTGCCAGCAGCAGAACCGGGACAGAGTACAATGAGCAGTTCTTC. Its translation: CASSRTGTEYNEQFF.

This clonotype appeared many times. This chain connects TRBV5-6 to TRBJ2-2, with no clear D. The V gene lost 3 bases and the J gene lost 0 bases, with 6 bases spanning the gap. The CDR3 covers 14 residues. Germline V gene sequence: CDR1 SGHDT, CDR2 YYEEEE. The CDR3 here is CASSSRANTGELFF. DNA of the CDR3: TGTGCCAGCAGCTCCCGGGCGAACACCGGGGAGCTGTTTTTT.

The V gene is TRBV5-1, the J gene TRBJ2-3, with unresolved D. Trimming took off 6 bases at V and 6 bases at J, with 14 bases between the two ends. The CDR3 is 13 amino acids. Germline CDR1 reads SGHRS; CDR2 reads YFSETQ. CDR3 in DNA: TGCGCCAGCATCTTATACGGTAGGGATACGCAGTATTTT. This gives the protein CASILYGRDTQYF.

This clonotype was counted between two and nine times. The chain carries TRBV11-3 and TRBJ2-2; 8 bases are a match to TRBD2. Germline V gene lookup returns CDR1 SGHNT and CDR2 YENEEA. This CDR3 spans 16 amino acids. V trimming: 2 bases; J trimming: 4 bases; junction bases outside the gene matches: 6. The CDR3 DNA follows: TGTGCCAGCAGCTTATTTCGGGAGGGCCGCACCGGGGAGCTGTTTTTT. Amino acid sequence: CASSLFREGRTGELFF.

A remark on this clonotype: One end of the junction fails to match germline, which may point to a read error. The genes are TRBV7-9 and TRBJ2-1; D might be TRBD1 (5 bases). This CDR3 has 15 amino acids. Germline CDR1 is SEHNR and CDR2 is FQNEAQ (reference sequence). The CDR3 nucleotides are TGTGCCAGCAGCATTCACAGGTCCGATCCTAATGAGCAGTCCTTC. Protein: CASSIHRSDPNEQSF.

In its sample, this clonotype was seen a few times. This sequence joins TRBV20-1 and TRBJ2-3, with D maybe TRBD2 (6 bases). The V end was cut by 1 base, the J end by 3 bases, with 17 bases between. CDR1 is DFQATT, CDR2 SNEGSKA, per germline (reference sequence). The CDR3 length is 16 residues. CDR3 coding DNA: TGCAGTGCTAGAGGTGGTACGGGAGTAAGGACAGATACGCAGTATTTT. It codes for CSARGGTGVRTDTQYF.

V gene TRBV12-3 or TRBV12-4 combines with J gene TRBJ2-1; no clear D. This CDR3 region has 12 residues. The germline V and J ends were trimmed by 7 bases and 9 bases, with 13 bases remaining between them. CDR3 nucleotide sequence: TGTGCCAGCACCACTGGGGTGGGTGAGCAGTTCTTC. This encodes CASTTGVGEQFF.

For the CDR3, the DNA is TGTGCCAGCAGTGAGCTGACCCAAAGCACAGATACGCAGTATTTT. Translating it yields CASSELTQSTDTQYF. The chain joins TRBV2 to TRBJ2-3; D gene ambiguous. The V gene lost 3 bases and the J gene lost 0 bases, with 10 bases spanning the gap. CDR3 length: 15 amino acids. Germline V gene lookup returns CDR1 SNHLY and CDR2 FYNNEI. Using reference TRBV2 and TRBJ2-3 for the parts outside the CDR3, the full variable domain is EPEVTQTPSHQVTQMGQEVILRCVPISNHLYFYWYRQILGQKVEFLVSFYNNEISEKSEIFDDQFSVERPDGSNFTLKIRSTKLEDSAMYFCASSELTQSTDTQYFGPGTRLTVL.

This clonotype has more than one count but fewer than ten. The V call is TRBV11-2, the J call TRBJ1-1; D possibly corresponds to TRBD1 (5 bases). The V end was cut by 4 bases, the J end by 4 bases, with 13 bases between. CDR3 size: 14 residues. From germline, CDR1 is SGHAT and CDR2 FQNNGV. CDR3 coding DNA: TGTGCCAGCAGCTCGACAGCAGTAAGCACTGAAGCTTTCTTT. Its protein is CASSSTAVSTEAFF.

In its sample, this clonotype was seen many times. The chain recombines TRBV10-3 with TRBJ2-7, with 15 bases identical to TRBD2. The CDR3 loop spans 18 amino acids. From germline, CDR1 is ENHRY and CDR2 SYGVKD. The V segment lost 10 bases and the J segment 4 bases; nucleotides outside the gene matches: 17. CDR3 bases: TGTGCCACAGACACGGGACTAGCGGGAGGACCCCAAAGGTACGAGCAGTACTTC. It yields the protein CATDTGLAGGPQRYEQYF.

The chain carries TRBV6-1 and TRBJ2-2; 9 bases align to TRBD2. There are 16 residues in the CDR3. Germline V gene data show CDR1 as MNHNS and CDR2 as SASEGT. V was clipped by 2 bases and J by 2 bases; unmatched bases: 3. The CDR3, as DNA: TGTGCCAGCAGTGAACTAGCGGGATATAACACCGGGGAGCTGTTTTTT. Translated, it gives CASSELAGYNTGELFF.

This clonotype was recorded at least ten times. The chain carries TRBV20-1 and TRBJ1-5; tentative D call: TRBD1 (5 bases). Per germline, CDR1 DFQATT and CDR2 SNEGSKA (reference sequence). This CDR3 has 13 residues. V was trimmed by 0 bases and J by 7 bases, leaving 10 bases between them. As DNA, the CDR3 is TGCAGTGCTAGAGACTGGGGGGGACAGCCCCAGCATTTT. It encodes CSARDWGGQPQHF.

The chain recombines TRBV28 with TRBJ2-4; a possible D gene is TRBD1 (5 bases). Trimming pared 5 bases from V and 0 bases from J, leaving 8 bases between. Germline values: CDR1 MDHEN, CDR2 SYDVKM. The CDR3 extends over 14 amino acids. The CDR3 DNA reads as TGTGCCAGCAGTGTACAGGTAGCCAAAAACATTCAGTACTTC. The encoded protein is CASSVQVAKNIQYF.

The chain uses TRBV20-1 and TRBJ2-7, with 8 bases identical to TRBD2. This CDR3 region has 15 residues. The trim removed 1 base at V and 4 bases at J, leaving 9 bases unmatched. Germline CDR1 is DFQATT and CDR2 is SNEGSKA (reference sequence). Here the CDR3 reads CSARGWGAGDYEQYF. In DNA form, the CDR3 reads TGCAGTGCTAGAGGTTGGGGAGCGGGAGATTACGAGCAGTACTTC.

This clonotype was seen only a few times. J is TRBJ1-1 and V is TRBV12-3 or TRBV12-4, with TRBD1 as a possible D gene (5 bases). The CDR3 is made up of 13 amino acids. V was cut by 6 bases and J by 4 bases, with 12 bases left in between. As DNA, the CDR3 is TGTGCCAGCAGGGGTGGGACTTCCACTGAAGCTTTCTTT. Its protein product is CASRGGTSTEAFF.

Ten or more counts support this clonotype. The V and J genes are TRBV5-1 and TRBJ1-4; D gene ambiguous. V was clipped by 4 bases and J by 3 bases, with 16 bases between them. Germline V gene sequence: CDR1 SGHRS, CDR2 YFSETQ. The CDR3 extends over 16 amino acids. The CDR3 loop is CASSTRSLPPNEKLFF. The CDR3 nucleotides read TGCGCCAGCAGCACGCGGAGCCTGCCCCCTAATGAAAAACTGTTTTTT. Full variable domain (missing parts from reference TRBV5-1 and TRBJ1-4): KAGVTQTPRYLIKTRGQQVTLSCSPISGHRSVSWYQQTPGQGLQFLFEYFSETQRNKGNFPGRFSGRQFSNSRSEMNVSTLELGDSALYLCASSTRSLPPNEKLFFGSGTQLSVL.

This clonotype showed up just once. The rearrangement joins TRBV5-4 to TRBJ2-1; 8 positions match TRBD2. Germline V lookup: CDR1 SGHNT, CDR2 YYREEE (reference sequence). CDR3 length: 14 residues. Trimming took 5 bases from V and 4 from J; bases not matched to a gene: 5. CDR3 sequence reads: CASRVAGLYNEQFF. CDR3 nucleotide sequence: TGTGCCAGCAGGGTAGCGGGGTTGTACAATGAGCAGTTCTTC.

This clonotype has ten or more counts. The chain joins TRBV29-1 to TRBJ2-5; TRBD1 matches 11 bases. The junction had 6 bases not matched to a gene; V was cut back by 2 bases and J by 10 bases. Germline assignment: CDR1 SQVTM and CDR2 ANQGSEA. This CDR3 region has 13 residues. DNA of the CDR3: TGCAGCGTTGAAAGGACAGGGGGCTTTTACCAGTACTTC. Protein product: CSVERTGGFYQYF. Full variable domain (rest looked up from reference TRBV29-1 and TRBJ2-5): SAVISQKPSRDICQRGTSLTIQCQVDSQVTMMFWYRQQPGQSLTLIATANQGSEATYESGFVIDKFPISRPNLTFSTLTVSNMSPEDSSIYLCSVERTGGFYQYFGPGTRLLVL.

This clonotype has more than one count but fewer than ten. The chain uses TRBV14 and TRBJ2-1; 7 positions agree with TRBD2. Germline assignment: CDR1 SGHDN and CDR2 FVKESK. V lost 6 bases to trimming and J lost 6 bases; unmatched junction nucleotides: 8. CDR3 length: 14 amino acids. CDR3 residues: CASRASGQANEQFF. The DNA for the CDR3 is TGTGCCAGCAGAGCTAGCGGTCAGGCCAATGAGCAGTTCTTC.

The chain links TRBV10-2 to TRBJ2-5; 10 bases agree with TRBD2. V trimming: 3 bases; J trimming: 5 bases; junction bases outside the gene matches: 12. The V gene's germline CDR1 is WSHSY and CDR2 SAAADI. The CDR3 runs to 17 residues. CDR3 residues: CASSELGLADLHETQYF. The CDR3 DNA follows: TGCGCCAGCAGTGAACTCGGACTAGCGGACCTCCATGAGACCCAGTACTTC.

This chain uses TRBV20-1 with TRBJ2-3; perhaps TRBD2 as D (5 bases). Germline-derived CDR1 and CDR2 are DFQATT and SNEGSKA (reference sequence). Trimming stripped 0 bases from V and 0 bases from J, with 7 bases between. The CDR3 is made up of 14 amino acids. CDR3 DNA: TGCAGTGCTAGAGACCTAGCTAGCACAGATACGCAGTATTTT. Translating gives CSARDLASTDTQYF.